This T cell receptor (beta chain) was captured by sequencing in a study of identical twins (dated by TCRdb to about 2016). Regarding the study in general: To test whether fetal clonotypes persist, this study deep-sequenced TCR alpha and beta repertoires from monozygotic twins, from unrelated adults of various ages, and from cord blood. To rule out contamination, the twin experiments were replicated at different times with different library preparation protocols. The full study reports these points: Abundant cord blood beta clonotypes had fewer insertions, young adult naive repertoires showed a similar but weaker trend, and memory repertoires showed no such trend. Compared with coincidental sharing between unrelated individuals, out-of-frame TCR alpha sequences shared between twins showed an excess of sequences with low generation probability. Because the same donors could not be followed over many years, the conclusions depended on cross-sectional statistical analysis. In monozygotic twins, recombination models systematically underestimated out-of-frame TCR alpha sharing, but the models matched the sharing seen between unrelated individuals. The excess sharing between twins in beta out-of-frame sequences was weaker because fewer shared sequences reduced the signal-to-noise ratio. Zero-insertion analyses could be partly confounded by invariant T cells such as MAIT and iNKT, though diverse VJ usage argued against such confounding for most clonotypes.

Remarks on this clonotype: Its antigen is currently not known. Base-call qualities are not available, and no considerably larger clone is one nucleotide away.

Via the germline V gene, CDR1 is SQVTM and CDR2 ANQGSEA. Clipping removes 1 base from V and 7 bases from J, with 5 as the unmatched junction base count. From its cysteine to its phenylalanine, the CDR3 spans 13 amino acids. The only DNA kept is the CDR3, 39 bases in frame from the first base. Every donor in the study was a healthy Caucasian. The study also sequenced three unrelated non-twin adults: a male aged 18 to 29, a male aged 50 to 60 and a female aged 50 to 60. Miltenyi CD45RO+ enrichment and human naive T-cell isolation kits were used to isolate memory (CD45RO+) and naive T cells from PBMC. The protocol used for the library was 5' RACE. TCRdb records Illumina HiSeq 2000 as the sequencer. Template switching added a universal primer binding site, and the final cDNA carried a unique molecular identifier that allowed TCR cDNA molecules to be counted accurately. Specific primers in the conserved constant-segment region were used to synthesize first-strand cDNA for the TCR alpha and beta chains. To control for contamination, every cDNA library carried two barcodes: a SMART-Mk sample barcode plus Illumina barcodes. TruSeq adapter sequences along with Illumina sample barcodes were introduced in two successive PCR steps. Sequencing of the TCR alpha and beta cDNA libraries was done on the Illumina HiSeq platform using custom primers. As for the authors' bioinformatics: Raw reads were processed with MiGEC to extract unique molecular identifiers, and MiXCR was used to determine CDR3 positions. For each individual, recombination models were inferred using an EM algorithm with the repgenHMM and IGoR tools. The analysis of shared clonotypes was done with the tcR package in R, with sharing normalized by the product of cloneset sizes. To study raw recombination free of thymic and clonal selection effects, out-of-frame nonproductive sequences were analyzed. TCRdb ran its own pipeline on the public reads, namely fastp trimming at Q25 and MiXCR clone calling, and kept in-frame beta chains. One record per CDR3 amino acid sequence lists the most common genes and DNA. The V and J calls come from TCRdb's annotation, not from the publication. A total of 300,000 to 400,000 distinct CDR3 sequences appear in this sample, roughly 9% of them only once. The ten largest clones add up to approximately 8.9% of the sample.

The sequenced sample consisted of naive T cells sorted from blood. The sample's cell subset or site, from its label and the paper: cells isolated with a human naive T-cell isolation kit. This sequence was found in a woman in her 50s in good health. This chain joins TRBV29-1 to TRBJ2-7; the junction holds 9 bases that match TRBD1. The CDR3 protein is CSVEGDRVGEQYF. The nucleotide sequence reads TGCAGCGTTGAAGGGGACAGGGTCGGAGAGCAGTACTTC.